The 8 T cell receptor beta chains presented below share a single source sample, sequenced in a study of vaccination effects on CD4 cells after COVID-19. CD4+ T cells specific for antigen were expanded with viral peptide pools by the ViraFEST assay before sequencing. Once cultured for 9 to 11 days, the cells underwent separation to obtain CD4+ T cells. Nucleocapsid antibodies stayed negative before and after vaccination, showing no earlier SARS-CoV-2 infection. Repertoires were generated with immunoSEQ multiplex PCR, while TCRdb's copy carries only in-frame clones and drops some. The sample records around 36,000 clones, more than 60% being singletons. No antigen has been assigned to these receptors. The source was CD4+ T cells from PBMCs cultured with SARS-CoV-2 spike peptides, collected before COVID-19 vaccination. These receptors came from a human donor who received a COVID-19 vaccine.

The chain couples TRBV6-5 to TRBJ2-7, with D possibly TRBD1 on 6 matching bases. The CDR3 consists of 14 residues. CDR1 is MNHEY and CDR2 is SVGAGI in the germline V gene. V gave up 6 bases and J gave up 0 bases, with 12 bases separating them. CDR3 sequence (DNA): TGTGCCAGCAGGACACAGGGATTCTCCTACGAGCAGTACTTC. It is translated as CASRTQGFSYEQYF.

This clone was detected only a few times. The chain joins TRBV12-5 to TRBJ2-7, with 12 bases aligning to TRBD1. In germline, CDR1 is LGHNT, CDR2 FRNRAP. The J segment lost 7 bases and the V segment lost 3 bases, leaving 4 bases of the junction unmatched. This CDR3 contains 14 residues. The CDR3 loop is CASGLWDRGREQYF. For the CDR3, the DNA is TGTGCTAGTGGTTTATGGGACAGGGGGCGAGAGCAGTACTTC.

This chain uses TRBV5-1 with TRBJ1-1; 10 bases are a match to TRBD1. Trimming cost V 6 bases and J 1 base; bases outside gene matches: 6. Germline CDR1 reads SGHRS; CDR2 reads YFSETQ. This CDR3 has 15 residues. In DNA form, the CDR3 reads TGCGCCAGCACCTTCGGGACAGGGGCGAACACTGAAGCTTTCTTT. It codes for CASTFGTGANTEAFF.

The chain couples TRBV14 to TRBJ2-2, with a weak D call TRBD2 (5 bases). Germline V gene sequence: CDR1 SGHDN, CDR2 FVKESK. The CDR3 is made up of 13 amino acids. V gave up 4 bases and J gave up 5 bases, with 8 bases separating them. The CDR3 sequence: CASSRTLTGELFF. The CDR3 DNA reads TGTGCCAGCAGCCGGACTCTGACCGGGGAGCTGTTTTTT.

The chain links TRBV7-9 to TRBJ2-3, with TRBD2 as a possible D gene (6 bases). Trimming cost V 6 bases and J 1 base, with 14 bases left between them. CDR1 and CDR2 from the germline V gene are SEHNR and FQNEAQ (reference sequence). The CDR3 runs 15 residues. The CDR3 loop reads CASRPPGGGTDTQYF. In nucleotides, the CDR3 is TGTGCCAGCAGGCCGCCCGGCGGGGGCACAGATACGCAGTATTTT. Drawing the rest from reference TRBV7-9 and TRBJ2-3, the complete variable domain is DTGVSQNPRHKITKRGQNVTFRCDPISEHNRLYWYRQTLGQGPEFLTYFQNEAQLEKSRLLSDRFSAERPKGSFSTLEIQRTEQGDSAMYLCASRPPGGGTDTQYFGPGTRLTVL.

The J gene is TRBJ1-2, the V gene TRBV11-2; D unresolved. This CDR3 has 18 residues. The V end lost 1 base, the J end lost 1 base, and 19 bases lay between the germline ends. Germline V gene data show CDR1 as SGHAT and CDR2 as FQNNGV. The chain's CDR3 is CASSLAYRQPEVNYGYTF. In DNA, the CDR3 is TGTGCCAGCAGCTTAGCTTACCGGCAGCCAGAAGTTAACTATGGCTACACCTTC. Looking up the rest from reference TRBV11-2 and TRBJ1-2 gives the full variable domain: EAGVAQSPRYKIIEKRQSVAFWCNPISGHATLYWYQQILGQGPKLLIQFQNNGVVDDSQLPKDRFSAERLKGVDSTLKIQPAKLEDSAVYLCASSLAYRQPEVNYGYTFGSGTRLTVV.

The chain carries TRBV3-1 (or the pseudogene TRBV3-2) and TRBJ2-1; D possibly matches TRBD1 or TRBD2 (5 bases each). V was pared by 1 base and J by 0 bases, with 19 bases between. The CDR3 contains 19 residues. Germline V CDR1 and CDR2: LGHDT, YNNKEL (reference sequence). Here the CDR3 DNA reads TGTGCCAGCAGCCAAGTGGGGACGTCCCTTGCTCGCTCCTACAATGAGCAGTTCTTC. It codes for CASSQVGTSLARSYNEQFF.

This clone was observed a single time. The CDR3 sequence is CASSWGHKGNQPQHF. CDR3 DNA sequence: TGTGCCAGCAGTTGGGGCCATAAGGGCAATCAGCCCCAGCATTTT. The chain combines TRBV6-2 or TRBV6-3 with TRBJ1-5; D is perhaps TRBD1 (5 bases). V was trimmed by 4 bases and J by 2 bases, leaving 12 bases between them. CDR1 MNHEY and CDR2 SVGEGT come from the germline V gene. The CDR3 is made up of 15 amino acids.